This TCR beta chain derives from a study of OX40 agonist ivuxolimab in advanced cancers. V lost 6 bases, J lost 0 bases, and 13 bases lay in between. Per germline, CDR1 SQVTM and CDR2 ANQGSEA. CDR3 size: 14 residues. TCRdb's table, derived via immunoSEQ multiplex PCR, lists solely in-frame clones and lacks some. This table holds tens of thousands of clones, 70% to 90% found once. The source is an adult with an advanced solid tumor such as melanoma, head and neck, liver or kidney cancer. The sequencing here drew on CD4+ or CD8+ T cells sorted from blood, taken in a trial of the OX40 agonist ivuxolimab. This rearrangement joins TRBV29-1 to TRBJ2-3; tentatively, D is TRBD2 (5 bases). The CDR3 DNA reads as TGCAGCGTCATGCAGAGGGCTAGCACAGATACGCAGTATTTT. The encoded protein is CSVMQRASTDTQYF.